This T cell receptor beta chain derives from a study of shared T cell receptors in the human thymus. Trimming stripped 2 bases from V and 4 bases from J, with 8 bases between. The CDR3 totals 13 residues. Germline CDR1 is LNHDA and CDR2 is SQIVND (reference sequence). Measured with immunoSEQ multiplex PCR; TCRdb has only the in-frame clones, and not every one. The sample shows 600,000 or so clones, around 87% of them seen only once. The sample was also reused in another study, on human thymus T cells. That paper states: In thymic and blood repertoires alike, V and J usage looked biased. Unrelated individuals had highly overlapping thymic repertoires, as reported in related research.

This receptor was obtained from a boy younger than two with a congenital heart defect. Sequencing was done on a sample of thymocytes. This chain joins TRBV19 and TRBJ1-2, with D possibly being TRBD1 (6 bases). The CDR3 DNA follows: TGTGCCAGTAGTATAAAGGACAGCTATGGCTACACCTTC. This codes for CASSIKDSYGYTF.